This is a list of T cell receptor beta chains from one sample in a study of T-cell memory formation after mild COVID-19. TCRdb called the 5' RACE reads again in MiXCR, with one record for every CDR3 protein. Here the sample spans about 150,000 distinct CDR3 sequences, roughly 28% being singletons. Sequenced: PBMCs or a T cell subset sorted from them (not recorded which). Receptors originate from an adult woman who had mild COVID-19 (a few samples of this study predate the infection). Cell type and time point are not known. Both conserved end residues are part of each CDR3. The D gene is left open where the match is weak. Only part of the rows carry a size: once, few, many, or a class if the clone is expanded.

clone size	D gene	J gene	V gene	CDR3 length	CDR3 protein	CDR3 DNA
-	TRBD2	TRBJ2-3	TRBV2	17	CASSRTSGGLSTDTQYF	TGTGCCAGCAGTCGAACTAGCGGGGGGCTGAGCACAGATACGCAGTATTTT
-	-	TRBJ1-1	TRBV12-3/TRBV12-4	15	CASSLGGAVNTEAFF	TGTGCCAGCAGCCTCGGAGGAGCGGTGAACACTGAAGCTTTCTTT
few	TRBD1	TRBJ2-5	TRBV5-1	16	CASSPGTGQTQETQYF	TGCGCCAGCAGCCCGGGGACAGGACAGACGCAAGAGACCCAGTACTTC
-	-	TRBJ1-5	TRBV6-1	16	CASSVNQGYSNQPQHF	TGTGCCAGCAGTGTTAACCAGGGTTATAGCAATCAGCCCCAGCATTTT
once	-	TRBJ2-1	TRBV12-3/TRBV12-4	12	CASSFGYLEQFF	TGTGCCAGCAGTTTCGGGTACCTTGAGCAGTTCTTC
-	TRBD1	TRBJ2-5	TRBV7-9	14	CASSFSGGRETQYF	TGTGCCAGCAGCTTCTCAGGGGGCCGAGAGACCCAGTACTTC
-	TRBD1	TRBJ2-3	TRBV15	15	CATSNAGGLTDTQYF	TGTGCCACCAGCAACGCAGGGGGCCTCACAGATACGCAGTATTTT
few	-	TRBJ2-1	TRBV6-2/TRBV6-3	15	CASSYTRSSYNEQFF	TGTGCCAGCAGTTATACTCGTAGCTCCTACAATGAGCAGTTCTTC
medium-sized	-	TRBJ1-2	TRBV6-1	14	CASSEESWLYGYTF	TGTGCCAGCAGTGAAGAGAGTTGGCTCTATGGCTACACCTTC
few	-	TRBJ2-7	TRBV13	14	CASSLPGGSYEQYF	TGTGCCAGCAGCTTACCTGGGGGGTCCTACGAGCAGTACTTC
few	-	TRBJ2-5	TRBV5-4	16	CASSLALRSGQETQYF	TGTGCCAGCAGCTTGGCCTTGAGGAGTGGCCAAGAGACCCAGTACTTC
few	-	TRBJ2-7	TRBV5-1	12	CASREGVDEQYF	TGCGCCAGCAGAGAGGGAGTCGACGAGCAGTACTTC
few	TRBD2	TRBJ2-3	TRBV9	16	CASSVGASGATDTQYF	TGTGCCAGCAGCGTAGGGGCTAGCGGGGCCACAGATACGCAGTATTTT
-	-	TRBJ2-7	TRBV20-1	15	CSARSGRGNGYEQYF	TGCAGTGCTCGAAGTGGCAGGGGTAACGGCTACGAGCAGTACTTC
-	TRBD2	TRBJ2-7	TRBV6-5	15	CASSQQLAGGYEQYF	TGTGCCAGCAGTCAACAACTAGCGGGGGGCTACGAGCAGTACTTC
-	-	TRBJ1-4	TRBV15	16	CATSSERDKINEKLFF	TGTGCCACCAGCAGTGAGCGGGACAAGATTAATGAAAAACTGTTTTTT
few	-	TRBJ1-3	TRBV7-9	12	CASKGTGNTIYF	TGTGCCAGCAAGGGGACTGGAAACACCATATATTTT
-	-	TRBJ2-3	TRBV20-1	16	CSADNTGPPSTDTQYF	TGCAGTGCTGACAATACGGGACCACCAAGCACAGATACGCAGTATTTT
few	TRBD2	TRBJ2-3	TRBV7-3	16	CASSQGLAGITDTQYF	TGTGCCAGCAGCCAAGGACTAGCGGGAATCACAGATACGCAGTATTTT
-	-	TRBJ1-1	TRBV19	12	CASKVKDTEAFF	TGTGCCAGTAAGGTGAAGGACACTGAAGCTTTCTTT
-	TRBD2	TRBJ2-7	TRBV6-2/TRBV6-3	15	CASNSGTSGTYEQYF	TGTGCCAGCAACTCCGGGACTAGCGGTACCTACGAGCAGTACTTC
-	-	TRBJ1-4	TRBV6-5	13	CASSRLRGEKLFF	TGTGCCAGCAGTCGCCTCCGGGGGGAAAAACTGTTTTTT
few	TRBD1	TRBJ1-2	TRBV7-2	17	CASSRSGTGGVEDGYTF	TGTGCCAGCAGCAGATCCGGGACAGGGGGCGTTGAAGATGGCTACACCTTC
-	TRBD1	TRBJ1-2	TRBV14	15	CASSQTQGVDYGYTF	TGTGCCAGCAGCCAAACCCAGGGGGTCGACTATGGCTACACCTTC
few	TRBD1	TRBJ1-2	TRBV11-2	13	CASSTRTGYGYTF	TGTGCCAGCAGCACCCGGACAGGCTATGGCTACACCTTC
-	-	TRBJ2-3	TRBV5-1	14	CASSLLGGTDTQYF	TGCGCCAGCAGCTTGCTGGGTGGCACAGATACGCAGTATTTT
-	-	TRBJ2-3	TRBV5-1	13	CASSRRSTDTQYF	TGCGCCAGCAGCCGACGTAGCACAGATACGCAGTATTTT
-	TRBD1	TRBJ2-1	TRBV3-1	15	CASSQETGQGAEQFF	TGTGCCAGCAGCCAGGAGACGGGACAGGGTGCTGAGCAGTTCTTC
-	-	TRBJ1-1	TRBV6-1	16	CASSESHGLMNTEAFF	TGTGCCAGCAGTGAGTCGCACGGTCTGATGAACACTGAAGCTTTCTTT
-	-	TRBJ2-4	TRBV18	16	CASSPTAGGTGNIQYF	TGTGCCAGCTCACCTACCGCAGGGGGGACGGGGAACATTCAGTACTTC
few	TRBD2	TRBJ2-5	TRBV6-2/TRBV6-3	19	CASSQRTSGRGTYRETQYF	TGTGCCAGCAGTCAGAGGACTAGCGGGAGGGGCACATATCGTGAGACCCAGTACTTC
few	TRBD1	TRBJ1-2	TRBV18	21	CASSSIPALRDRTGIGYGYTF	TGTGCCAGCTCATCCATCCCCGCTCTCCGGGACAGGACAGGGATAGGATATGGCTACACCTTC
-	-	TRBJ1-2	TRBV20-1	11	CSGGEGYGYTF	TGCTCAGGAGGGGAGGGCTATGGCTACACCTTC
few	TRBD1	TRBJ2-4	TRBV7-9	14	CASSLDRGHRDQYF	TGTGCCAGCAGCCTGGACAGGGGGCACAGGGATCAGTACTTC
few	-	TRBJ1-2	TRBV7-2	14	CASSLDPQQGGYTF	TGTGCCAGCAGCTTAGACCCCCAGCAGGGCGGCTACACCTTC
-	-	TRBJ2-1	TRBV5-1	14	CASSLGFANNEQFF	TGCGCCAGCAGCTTGGGATTTGCTAACAATGAGCAGTTCTTC
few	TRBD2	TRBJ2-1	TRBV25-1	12	CASSEMGLAKFF	TGTGCCAGCAGTGAGATGGGACTAGCTAAGTTCTTC
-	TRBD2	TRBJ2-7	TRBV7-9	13	CASLPGGSYEQYF	TGTGCCAGCCTTCCGGGAGGCTCCTACGAGCAGTACTTC
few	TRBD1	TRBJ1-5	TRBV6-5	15	CASKRTGADNQPQHF	TGTGCCAGCAAAAGAACAGGGGCGGACAATCAGCCCCAGCATTTT
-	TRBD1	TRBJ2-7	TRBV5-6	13	CASRRTGGSEQYF	TGTGCCAGCAGAAGGACAGGGGGCTCTGAGCAGTACTTC
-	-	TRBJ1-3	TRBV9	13	CASSENAGNTIYF	TGTGCCAGCAGCGAAAATGCTGGAAACACCATATATTTT
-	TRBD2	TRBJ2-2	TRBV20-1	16	CSAIPRRAGVPGELFF	TGCAGTGCTATCCCCAGGAGAGCGGGAGTACCCGGGGAGCTGTTTTTT
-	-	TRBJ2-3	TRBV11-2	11	CASRGADTQYF	TGTGCCAGCAGGGGCGCAGATACGCAGTATTTT
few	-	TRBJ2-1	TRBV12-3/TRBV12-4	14	CASSWVSSYNEQFF	TGTGCCAGCAGTTGGGTGAGCTCCTACAATGAGCAGTTCTTC
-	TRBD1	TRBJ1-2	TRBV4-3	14	CASSQVGTGAGYTF	TGCGCCAGCAGCCAAGTTGGGACAGGAGCTGGCTACACCTTC
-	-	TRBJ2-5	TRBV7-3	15	CASSLGRFLGETQYF	TGTGCCAGCAGCTTAGGGAGGTTTTTGGGGGAGACCCAGTACTTC
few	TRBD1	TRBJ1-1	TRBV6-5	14	CASFLGQGNTEAFF	TGTGCCAGCTTCCTCGGACAGGGAAACACTGAAGCTTTCTTT
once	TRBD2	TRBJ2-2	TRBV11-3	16	CASSSETSGSTGELFF	TGTGCCAGCAGCTCCGAGACTAGCGGGAGTACCGGGGAGCTGTTTTTT
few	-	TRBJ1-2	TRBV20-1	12	CSARQGGYGYTF	TGCAGTGCTAGACAGGGAGGCTATGGCTACACCTTC
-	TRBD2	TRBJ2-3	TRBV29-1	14	CSVEIGGGADTQYF	TGCAGCGTTGAAATTGGCGGGGGGGCCGATACGCAGTATTTT
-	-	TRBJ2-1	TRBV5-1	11	CASSSQQEQFF	TGCGCCAGCAGCTCCCAACAGGAACAGTTCTTC